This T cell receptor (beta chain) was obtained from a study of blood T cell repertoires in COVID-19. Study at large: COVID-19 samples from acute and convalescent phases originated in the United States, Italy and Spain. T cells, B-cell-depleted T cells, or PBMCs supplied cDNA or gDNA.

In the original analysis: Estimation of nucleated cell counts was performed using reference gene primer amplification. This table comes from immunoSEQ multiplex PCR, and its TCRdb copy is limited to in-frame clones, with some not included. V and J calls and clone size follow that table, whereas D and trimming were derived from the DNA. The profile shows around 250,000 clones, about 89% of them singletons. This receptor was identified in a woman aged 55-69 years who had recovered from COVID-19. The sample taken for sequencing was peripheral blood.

The CDR3 sequence is CAISPGQGALQPQHF. The CDR3 DNA is TGTGCCATCAGCCCCGGACAGGGGGCTCTTCAGCCCCAGCATTTT. The chain links TRBV10-3 to TRBJ1-5; TRBD1 agrees at 11 bases. CDR1 and CDR2 from the germline V gene are ENHRY and SYGVKD. The CDR3 contains 15 residues. The ends lost 6 bases at V and 6 bases at J; junction bases unmatched: 7.